These 15 T cell receptor beta chains were all obtained from the same sample, sequenced in a study of T cell clonality in common variable immunodeficiency. Whole-study results and caveats: In common variable immunodeficiency, TCR beta chains reportedly carried fewer deletions and N-nucleotide insertions.

Which antigens these TCRs recognize remains unknown. Profiling relied on immunoSEQ multiplex PCR, and the TCRdb table lists in-frame clones only, not all of them. Recorded here are 20,000 or so clones, none singletons. Source material: peripheral blood mononuclear cells. The receptor source for this set is a human donor with common variable immunodeficiency.

This clone was counted only a few times. The read ends 3 residues shy of where the CDR3 ends; the end is completed using the germline J gene. The chain employs TRBV11-2 and TRBJ1-2, with TRBD1 matching 8 bases. This CDR3 comprises 13 residues. CDR1 is SGHAT, CDR2 FQNNGV, per germline. J was trimmed by 5 bases and V by 5 bases; bases with no gene match: 4. The chain's CDR3 is CASSTGTGYGYTF. The part of the CDR3 DNA that was read is TGTGCCAGCAGCACCGGGACAGGTTATGGC. The whole variable domain, remainder taken from reference TRBV11-2 and TRBJ1-2, is EAGVAQSPRYKIIEKRQSVAFWCNPISGHATLYWYQQILGQGPKLLIQFQNNGVVDDSQLPKDRFSAERLKGVDSTLKIQPAKLEDSAVYLCASSTGTGYGYTFGSGTRLTVV.

This clone was seen repeatedly, ten times or more. The read finishes 3 residues shy of the CDR3 end, and the germline J gene is used to complete it. The J gene is TRBJ2-7, the V gene TRBV5-1, with D uncertain. CDR1 is SGHRS, CDR2 YFSETQ, per germline. The CDR3 spans 12 residues. V was pared by 2 bases and J by 5 bases, with 8 bases between. The CDR3: CASSLERDEQYF. Incomplete CDR3 DNA: TGCGCCAGCAGCTTAGAACGCGACGAG.

The table lists this clone with many counts. The CDR3 end lies 3 residues beyond the end of the read and is filled in from the germline J gene. This chain joins TRBV10-1 and TRBJ2-1; the D gene is possibly TRBD2 (5 bases). The germline CDR1 and CDR2 sequences are WNHNN and SYGVQD (reference sequence). This CDR3 has 16 amino acids. The V end was cut by 4 bases, the J end by 8 bases, with 21 bases between. This CDR3 reads CASSGVRLPSSYEQFF. CDR3 DNA, as far as it was read: TGCGCCAGCAGTGGAGTTCGACTACCCAGCTCCTATGAG.

At least ten counts were recorded for this clone. The read falls 3 residues short of the CDR3 end, and the missing part is taken from the germline J gene. The rearrangement uses TRBV14 and TRBJ2-7, with TRBD2 as a possible D gene (6 bases). CDR3 length: 13 amino acids. Trimming pared 4 bases from V and 4 bases from J, leaving 11 bases between. The V gene's germline CDR1 is SGHDN and CDR2 FVKESK. The part of the CDR3 DNA that was read is TGTGCCAGCAGCCTGGGGACTCCTTACGAG. Amino acids: CASSLGTPYE. The full CDR3 sequence reads CASSLGTPYEQYF.

This clone was observed many times. The CDR3 goes on 3 residues after the read ends, and that part is filled in from the germline J gene. This chain joins TRBV30 and TRBJ1-2; D might be TRBD1 (6 bases). The V end lost 4 bases, the J end lost 2 bases, and 8 bases lay between the germline ends. CDR3 length equals 12 residues. Per the germline V gene, CDR1 is GTSNPN and CDR2 is SVGIG (reference sequence). The DNA read from the CDR3 is TGTGCCTGGACAGGGGAGAACTATGGC. Amino acid sequence: CAWTGENYG. The CDR3 in full is CAWTGENYGYTF.

This clone has a count of ten or more. The observed sequence ends 3 residues before the CDR3 terminus, with the missing tail filled in from the germline J gene. The V call is TRBV5-1, the J call TRBJ2-3, with TRBD2 matching 12 bases. From germline, CDR1 is SGHRS and CDR2 YFSETQ. The CDR3 sequence is 15 residues long. V was pared by 3 bases and J by 6 bases, with 5 bases of the junction left unmatched. The CDR3 is CASSSTSGRVDTQYF. The CDR3 bases that were read are TGCGCCAGCAGCTCGACTAGCGGGAGAGTGGATACG.

A note on this clone: The read terminates 3 residues before the CDR3 end, so the remaining end is supplied by the germline J gene. J is TRBJ2-1 and V is TRBV20-1; no clear D. Looked up from germline, CDR1 is DFQATT and CDR2 is SNEGSKA (reference sequence). There are 14 residues in the CDR3. V lost 0 bases to trimming and J lost 1 base, with 7 bases between them. CDR3 bases read: TGCAGTGCTAGAGATCCGGGTTCCTACAATGAG. It specifies CSARDPGSYNE. The entire CDR3 sequence reads CSARDPGSYNEQFF.

This clone qualifies as medium-sized. With the read ending 3 residues before the CDR3 end, the germline J gene is used to fill in that end. The chain recombines TRBV4-2 with TRBJ2-1, with 10 bases aligning to TRBD2. Germline CDR1 is LGHNA and CDR2 is YNFKEQ. V trimming: 4 bases; J trimming: 0 bases; junction bases outside the gene matches: 18. CDR3 length: 21 amino acids. The CDR3 loop is CASSRGIGGLAPRSSYNEQFF. The CDR3 bases that were read are TGTGCCAGCAGCCGGGGTATCGGGGGACTAGCGCCACGGAGCTCCTACAATGAG.

This clone was seen ten or more times. Read coverage stops 3 residues before the CDR3 terminus; the germline J gene supplies the remainder. The rearrangement links TRBV20-1 to TRBJ2-4, with TRBD1 matching over 9 bases. Losses at the gene ends were 4 bases for V and 0 bases for J; bases not matched to a gene: 7. From germline, CDR1 is DFQATT and CDR2 SNEGSKA (reference sequence). This CDR3 spans 16 amino acids. The sequenced part of the CDR3 DNA is TGCAGTGCTACTCCCCCGGGACAGGGAGCCAAAAACATT. The encoded protein is CSATPPGQGAKNI. The full-length CDR3 reads as CSATPPGQGAKNIQYF.

Regarding this clone: Coverage ceases 3 residues before the CDR3 finishes, and the germline J gene fills in the end. V and J are TRBV18 and TRBJ1-1; 8 bases map to TRBD1. The V gene's germline CDR1 is KGHSH and CDR2 LQKENI. The V segment lost 3 bases and the J segment 5 bases; nucleotides outside the gene matches: 8. The CDR3 extends over 15 amino acids. Incomplete CDR3 DNA: TGTGCCAGCTCACCTAGACAGGGGAGGGGGACTGAA. This codes for CASSPRQGRGTE. The whole CDR3 region reads CASSPRQGRGTEAFF.

This clone was counted at least ten times. The read terminates 3 residues before the CDR3 end, so the remaining end is supplied by the germline J gene. The chain has TRBV7-9 and TRBJ2-1; D uncertain. The V and J ends lost 1 base and 6 bases respectively, with 13 bases between them. Germline V CDR1 and CDR2: SEHNR, FQNEAQ (reference sequence). The length of the CDR3 is 15 residues. The part of the CDR3 DNA that was read is TGTGCCAGCAGCTTAGTGGTCGTCAGGTCCAATGAG. It encodes CASSLVVVRSNE. The complete CDR3 sequence is CASSLVVVRSNEQFF.

This clone was counted many times. The read stops 3 residues short of the end of the CDR3; the missing end is completed from the germline J gene. The V call is TRBV18, the J call TRBJ2-2, with D tentatively TRBD1 or TRBD2 (5 bases each). CDR1 is KGHSH, CDR2 LQKENI, per germline. V lost 4 bases and J lost 4, with 13 bases in between. The CDR3 spans 15 residues. The CDR3 reads CASSQEDDSTGELFF. The CDR3 bases that were read are TGTGCCAGCTCACAGGAGGACGACAGCACCGGGGAG.

Many counts were recorded for this clone. From the germline J gene comes the end of the CDR3, since the read stops 3 residues before it. This chain uses TRBV5-1 with TRBJ1-1; the D gene is possibly TRBD1 (6 bases). Germline V gene lookup returns CDR1 SGHRS and CDR2 YFSETQ. The CDR3 has 14 amino acids. Trimming removed 0 bases at V and 5 bases at J, with 11 bases between. Partial CDR3 DNA: TGCGCCAGCAGCTTGGAAGGGGGTATGACTGAA. Protein product: CASSLEGGMTE. In full, the CDR3 is CASSLEGGMTEAFF.

On this clone itself: The CDR3 is cut off 3 residues early in the read; its end comes from the germline J gene. The chain links TRBV5-1 to TRBJ2-1; maybe TRBD2 (5 bases). V was shortened by 4 bases and J by 5 bases, with 16 bases between the two germline ends. The germline V gene has CDR1 SGHRS and CDR2 YFSETQ. CDR3 length: 15 residues. The CDR3 is CASSPILVIDNEQFF. The CDR3 bases that were read are TGCGCCAGCAGCCCCATACTAGTGATCGACAATGAG.

Sample share makes this clone medium-sized (0.01 to 0.1%). The CDR3 is cut off 3 residues early in the read; its end comes from the germline J gene. This chain joins TRBV4-1 and TRBJ2-5; D is unclear. The CDR3 extends over 14 amino acids. Germline V gene sequence: CDR1 MGHRA, CDR2 YSYEKL. With 3 bases removed from V and 2 bases from J, the gap between germline ends came to 10 bases. CDR3 DNA, as far as it was read: TGCGCCAGCAGCCAGTTCGAGAGGCAAGAGACC. Its translation: CASSQFERQET. The complete CDR3 protein is CASSQFERQETQYF.